The sequence of this T cell receptor beta chain was determined in a study of blood T cell repertoires in COVID-19. The method was immunoSEQ multiplex PCR; TCRdb's version includes in-frame clones alone and lacks a portion of them. The data contain fewer than 250,000 clones, around 82% of them singletons. Residents of about two dozen US areas, aged roughly 18 to 89 years, made up the participants. Membership in each cohort depended on participant-reported clinical history. Contact with a PCR-confirmed or clinician-diagnosed COVID-19 case occurred within 2 weeks of entry. This CDR3 spans 16 amino acids. Per the germline V gene, CDR1 is LNHDA and CDR2 is SQIVND (reference sequence). V shed 5 bases and J 4 bases; nucleotides not matched to a gene: 11.

V usage is TRBV19 and J usage is TRBJ1-2; 9 bases match TRBD1. This clonotype was sampled from a woman aged 40 to 50 who had been exposed to COVID-19. The sample comprised PBMCs or T cells enriched from blood (not recorded which). DNA for the CDR3: TGTGCCAGTAGTGGGGGGACAGGGACGTTTGGCTATGGCTACACCTTC. Translating gives CASSGGTGTFGYGYTF.